This T cell receptor (beta chain) emerged from a study of T-cell memory formation after mild COVID-19. Broader study findings: Among clones contracting day 15 to 85, CD4/CD8 was balanced, whereas later expanders leaned CD4+. Cross-reactive memory seemingly joined, as some responding clones were found in pre-infection memory. CM and EM subsets held most contracting CD4+ clones; EMRA held CD8+ ones.

MiXCR, applied by TCRdb to the 5' RACE reads, yields one record per CDR3 protein. The table records 560,000 or so distinct CDR3 sequences, 15% to 20% of them present only once. For this clonotype: The antigen is unknown.

CDR3 size: 14 residues. The V gene end was trimmed by 5 bases and the J gene end by 10 bases; junction bases not matched to a gene: 13. Germline V gene sequence: CDR1 SEHNR, CDR2 FQNEAQ (reference sequence). The source is an adult woman who had mild COVID-19 (a few samples of this study predate the infection). Cell type and time point are not known. The chain combines TRBV7-9 with TRBJ1-2; 7 bases match TRBD1. Material: PBMCs or a T cell subset sorted from them (not recorded which). CDR3 region: CASSRTPGQTNYTF. DNA for the CDR3: TGTGCCAGCAGCCGAACACCGGGACAGACAAACTACACCTTC.